This TCR beta chain was found in a study of T cell responses to AZD1222 COVID-19 vaccine (dated by TCRdb to about 2021). At the level of the whole study: AZD1222 recipients whose second dose came at about 4 weeks and those whose second dose came at about 12 weeks were combined into one group, since spike-specific TCR depth and breadth did not differ between the two schedules. TCR sequencing was performed for over 230 trial participants, of whom roughly 200 were given two doses of AZD1222 and approximately 26 were given two doses of MenACWY control vaccine. Enrollment into the trials was organized by age into subgroups of 18-55, 56-69 and 70-plus years, and those subgroups contained roughly 140, 27 and 60 TCR-sequenced participants, respectively.

Reading the label with the study, this specimen's time point is: baseline before first vaccination. Vaccinee samples came from UK trials COV001 and COV002, including a single-blind randomized controlled phase 2/3 trial of AZD1222 (ChAdOx1 nCoV-19) in healthy adults. Trial participant PBMC samples were collected at day 0 and day 28 after the second dose for TCRbeta chain sequencing. CDR3 length: 14 amino acids, cysteine to phenylalanine. Only the CDR3 DNA is retained, 42 bases long and in frame from the first base. From the germline V gene, CDR1 is SGHTA and CDR2 is FQGNSA. V is pruned by 5 bases and J by 6 bases, leaving 3 bases of the junction without a gene match. The CDR3 regions of human TCRbeta chains were analyzed by immunosequencing. The original pipeline was this. Repertoire TCRs were matched against a reference library of SARS-CoV-2-specific TCRs generated with the MIRA antigen-specificity platform. Breadth was defined as the fraction of unique TCRs that were SARS-CoV-2-associated. Depth was defined as the fraction of total T cells that were SARS-CoV-2-associated. Using the MIRA data, every spike-specific TCR was mapped to the spike region that the TCR reacted to and assigned to either a CD4 or a CD8 class. Log10-transformed breadth and depth values were compared by one-way ANOVA with Sidak's multiple comparisons tests. TCRdb retrieved this table from immuneACCESS and kept in-frame rearrangements only. Not all clones are present; in checked studies, unresolved V genes account for under half, and no reason is known for the remainder. V and J calls and clone size are as listed in that table; D and trimming were resolved from the DNA. In this sample the table shows some 100,000 clones, more than 75% of which occur a single time. The biggest ten clones account for approximately 22% of the sample.

Remarks on this clone: Its antigen is still unknown. No per-base quality is available; no much larger clone lies one base away.

Broader findings and caveats from the paper: In the small 56-69-year group, the increase in depth fell short of significance, most likely because of low power. After two AZD1222 doses, spike-specific TCR breadth and depth were significantly higher than at day 0 and than in MenACWY recipients. Because no day 14 peak-response samples were available, repertoires were characterized only after the peak T cell response. Nearly half of unique spike-specific TCRs reportedly recognized epitopes outside regions mutated in the B.1.351 and B.1.1.7 variants. Participants were mostly white British, with more females than males. The authors suggested clonal diversity may have been underestimated. Conclusions about previously exposed vaccinees are limited, since just five to seven AZD1222 recipients were seropositive for SARS-CoV-2 at baseline. CD4 TCRs associated with the vaccine covered the entire spike protein, and the dominant responses were in regions 160-218 and 743-854.

The sequence was collected from an adult in good health. Sequencing was performed on peripheral blood, taken on day 0 of AZD1222 vaccination. The chain couples TRBV7-2 to TRBJ1-4, with 10 middle bases fitting TRBD1. The CDR3 here reads CASSRDRGHEKLFF. The nucleotides are TGTGCCAGCAGCCGCGACAGGGGGCATGAAAAACTGTTTTTT.